The 24 T cell receptor beta chains below come from one sample, sequenced in a study of blood T cell repertoires in COVID-19. Data came from immunoSEQ multiplex PCR; TCRdb stores just in-frame clones and leaves some out. Of a few hundred thousand clones listed, 75% to 90% were seen once; the top ten hold 2% to 2.5%. Sequencing was done on a sample of peripheral blood. The receptors were sampled from a man in his fifties or sixties with acute or convalescent COVID-19.

The chain carries TRBV15 and TRBJ2-7, with D maybe TRBD1 (6 bases). The CDR3 contains 14 residues. V was trimmed by 7 bases and J by 1 base, leaving 14 bases between them. Germline V gives CDR1 LNHNV, CDR2 YYDKDF (reference sequence). Here the CDR3 reads CATTETGHSYEQYF. CDR3 in DNA: TGTGCCACCACCGAAACAGGGCATTCCTACGAGCAGTACTTC.

The J gene is TRBJ2-5, the V gene TRBV7-9, with TRBD2 identical over 7 bases. V shed 1 base, J shed 5 bases, and the junction held 4 bases outside the gene matches. The CDR3 covers 14 residues. Germline V gives CDR1 SEHNR, CDR2 FQNEAQ (reference sequence). CDR3 amino acids: CASSLGEGWETQYF. As DNA, the CDR3 is TGTGCCAGCAGCTTAGGGGAGGGTTGGGAGACCCAGTACTTC.

This chain connects TRBV6-6 to TRBJ2-1; 9 bases match TRBD2. This CDR3 is built from 15 residues. Germline-derived CDR1 and CDR2 are MNHNY and SVGAGI (reference sequence). Trimming at V came to 9 bases and at J to 6 bases, leaving 12 bases not matched to a gene. The CDR3 DNA reads as TGTGCCAGTCGGCTTTTAGCGGGGGCCGGCAATGAGCAGTTCTTC. Translated: CASRLLAGAGNEQFF.

The genes are TRBV6-5 and TRBJ1-5; D unclear. The germline gives CDR1 MNHEY, CDR2 SVGAGI. The CDR3 sequence is 11 residues long. V lost 2 bases to trimming and J lost 12 bases, with 8 bases between them. The CDR3 DNA sequence: TGTGCCAGCAGTTACGGAGGGCTCCAGCATTTT. Its protein is CASSYGGLQHF.

The V and J genes are TRBV19 and TRBJ1-2, with D possibly matching TRBD1 (5 bases). The CDR3 has 13 residues. Germline loops: CDR1 LNHDA, CDR2 SQIVND (reference sequence). Trimming took off 9 bases at V and 7 bases at J, with 18 bases between the two ends. CDR3 in DNA: TGTGCCAGCAGCGGGGCGAACCTCAGTGGCTACACCTTC. It yields the protein CASSGANLSGYTF.

The J gene is TRBJ1-5, the V gene TRBV6-5, with TRBD1 matching 9 bases. CDR3 length equals 15 residues. Germline V gene sequence: CDR1 MNHEY, CDR2 SVGAGI. With V trimmed by 6 bases and J by 9 bases, 12 bases remained unmatched. In nucleotides, the CDR3 is TGTGCCAGCAGCACCGGTGGACAGGGGTCGCGGCCCCAGCATTTT. It translates to CASSTGGQGSRPQHF.

The chain has TRBV5-1 and TRBJ2-1; maybe TRBD2 (6 bases). The CDR3 covers 14 residues. V gave up 0 bases and J gave up 8 bases, with 12 bases separating them. The germline V gene has CDR1 SGHRS and CDR2 YFSETQ. The CDR3 coding sequence is TGCGCCAGCAGCTTGGGGCTAGCTAGCGATGAGCAGTTCTTC. This sequence encodes CASSLGLASDEQFF. The whole variable domain, filled in from reference TRBV5-1 and TRBJ2-1, reads KAGVTQTPRYLIKTRGQQVTLSCSPISGHRSVSWYQQTPGQGLQFLFEYFSETQRNKGNFPGRFSGRQFSNSRSEMNVSTLELGDSALYLCASSLGLASDEQFFGPGTRLTVL.

The rearrangement links TRBV25-1 to TRBJ1-1; possible D gene TRBD1, 6 bases. The germline V and J ends were trimmed by 7 bases and 0 bases, with 15 bases remaining between them. Germline assignment: CDR1 MGHDK and CDR2 SYGVNS. The CDR3 is 15 amino acids. The CDR3 coding sequence is TGTGCCAGCATCCGGGACACCCTCATGAACACTGAAGCTTTCTTT. This gives the protein CASIRDTLMNTEAFF.

This chain connects TRBV7-3 to TRBJ2-3; D perhaps matches TRBD2 (6 bases). V was shortened by 5 bases and J by 4 bases, with 13 bases between the two germline ends. CDR3 length: 14 residues. Germline lookup yields CDR1 SGHTA and CDR2 FQGTGA. The CDR3 spells CASSPGLPPDTQYF. CDR3 bases: TGTGCCAGCAGCCCGGGACTTCCACCAGATACGCAGTATTTT.

This chain links TRBV2 with TRBJ2-4; possible D gene TRBD2, 7 bases. This CDR3 is built from 17 residues. CDR1 is SNHLY, CDR2 FYNNEI, per germline. Deletions cut 4 bases from V and 1 base from J, with 17 bases between. CDR3 sequence (DNA): TGTGCCAGCAGTGGGGAGGGGGAGGTGCCGGCCAAAAACATTCAGTACTTC. Its protein is CASSGEGEVPAKNIQYF. Drawing the rest from reference TRBV2 and TRBJ2-4, the complete variable domain is EPEVTQTPSHQVTQMGQEVILRCVPISNHLYFYWYRQILGQKVEFLVSFYNNEISEKSEIFDDQFSVERPDGSNFTLKIRSTKLEDSAMYFCASSGEGEVPAKNIQYFGAGTRLSVL.

CDR3 sequence: CASSGTINYGYTF. In DNA, the CDR3 is TGTGCCAGCAGCGGGACAATTAACTATGGCTACACCTTC. This chain connects TRBV2 to TRBJ1-2; D is perhaps TRBD1 (6 bases). CDR3 length: 13 residues. CDR1 SNHLY and CDR2 FYNNEI come from the germline V gene. With 6 bases removed from V and 1 base from J, the gap between germline ends came to 9 bases.

The chain carries TRBV25-1 and TRBJ1-2; D may be TRBD1 (6 bases). The CDR3 is 15 residues long. CDR1 MGHDK and CDR2 SYGVNS come from the germline V gene. V was cut by 2 bases and J by 2 bases, with 12 bases left in between. The CDR3 DNA is TGTGCCAGCAGTGAAAACAGGGCGAGCAACTATGGCTACACCTTC. Amino acids: CASSENRASNYGYTF.

The chain employs TRBV12-3 or TRBV12-4 and TRBJ2-1, with 8 bases aligning to TRBD2. The CDR3 runs to 13 residues. Trimming at V came to 8 bases and at J to 3 bases, leaving 3 bases not matched to a gene. The CDR3 loop reads CASGTSGYNEQFF. CDR3 DNA: TGTGCCAGCGGTACTAGCGGCTACAATGAGCAGTTCTTC.

The genes are TRBV9 and TRBJ2-7; TRBD1 matches 8 bases. Germline V gene lookup returns CDR1 SGDLS and CDR2 YYNGEE. J gave up 10 bases and V 4 bases, and 19 bases lay outside the gene matches. The CDR3 runs to 16 residues. For the CDR3, the DNA is TGTGCCAGCAGCCCCGGACAGGGTGGGGTCTGGGTCGGCCAGTACTTC. Translated: CASSPGQGGVWVGQYF. Full variable domain (missing parts from reference TRBV9 and TRBJ2-7): DSGVTQTPKHLITATGQRVTLRCSPRSGDLSVYWYQQSLDQGLQFLIQYYNGEERAKGNILERFSAQQFPDLHSELNLSSLELGDSALYFCASSPGQGGVWVGQYFGPGTRLTVT.

This clone is a singleton in its sample. The CDR3 DNA is TGTGCCACCAGTGACCGACAGGGGGAGTGCACTGAAGCTTTCTTT. This gives the protein CATSDRQGECTEAFF. The chain links TRBV24-1 to TRBJ1-1; TRBD1 agrees at 9 bases. The CDR3 sequence is 15 residues long. In germline, CDR1 is KGHDR, CDR2 SFDVKD. V gave up 4 bases and J gave up 4 bases; unmatched junction bases: 6.

The chain has TRBV19 and TRBJ1-4, with no clear D. Per the germline V gene, CDR1 is LNHDA and CDR2 is SQIVND (reference sequence). There are 15 residues in the CDR3. V lost 5 bases and J lost 0, with 10 bases in between. CDR3 region: CASSPAGPTNEKLFF. The CDR3 nucleotides are TGTGCCAGTAGTCCAGCGGGTCCAACTAATGAAAAACTGTTTTTT.

About this clone itself: Other DNA sequences in this sample translate to the same CDR3. This rearrangement joins TRBV11-2 to TRBJ2-5, with 8 bases matching TRBD1. Germline CDR1 is SGHAT and CDR2 is FQNNGV. V was clipped by 0 bases and J by 4 bases; unmatched bases: 1. The CDR3 consists of 14 residues. In DNA form, the CDR3 reads TGTGCCAGCAGCTTAGACAGGGGGCCAGAGACCCAGTACTTC. This sequence encodes CASSLDRGPETQYF.

This clone has a single count. The V and J genes are TRBV3-1 (or the pseudogene TRBV3-2) and TRBJ2-5; 8 positions match TRBD2. The J segment lost 2 bases and the V segment lost 1 base, leaving 12 bases of the junction unmatched. The germline CDR1 and CDR2 sequences are LGHDT and YNNKEL (reference sequence). The CDR3 loop spans 18 amino acids. The CDR3 DNA sequence: TGTGCCAGCAGCCAAGGGACCCCAGGCGGGGGGACTCAAGAGACCCAGTACTTC. It specifies CASSQGTPGGGTQETQYF.

V and J are TRBV5-1 and TRBJ2-3, with a weak D call TRBD2 (7 bases). Germline V CDR1 and CDR2: SGHRS, YFSETQ. Trimming stripped 7 bases from V and 5 bases from J, with 23 bases between. This CDR3 comprises 16 residues. CDR3 residues: CASRRGGAPLGDTQYF. The CDR3 nucleotides are TGCGCCAGCCGGAGGGGGGGGGCTCCTTTAGGAGATACGCAGTATTTT.

The CDR3 bases are TGTGCCATCAGTGATACAGGCAATCAGCCCCAGCATTTT. Translation gives CAISDTGNQPQHF. The chain has TRBV10-3 and TRBJ1-5; D is uncertain. Per germline, CDR1 ENHRY and CDR2 SYGVKD. The CDR3 has 13 residues. Trimming removed 3 bases at V and 2 bases at J, with 5 bases between.

The gene calls are TRBV5-1 and TRBJ2-1, with D maybe TRBD1 (5 bases). In germline, CDR1 is SGHRS, CDR2 YFSETQ. The CDR3 covers 14 residues. Trimming removed 2 bases at V and 4 bases at J, with 10 bases between. CDR3 in amino acids: CASSLGQGYNEQFF. Here the CDR3 DNA reads TGCGCCAGCAGCTTAGGGCAGGGTTACAATGAGCAGTTCTTC. The full variable domain, completed using reference TRBV5-1 and TRBJ2-1, is KAGVTQTPRYLIKTRGQQVTLSCSPISGHRSVSWYQQTPGQGLQFLFEYFSETQRNKGNFPGRFSGRQFSNSRSEMNVSTLELGDSALYLCASSLGQGYNEQFFGPGTRLTVL.

This sequence joins TRBV2 and TRBJ1-3; possible D gene TRBD1, 6 bases. The germline V and J ends were trimmed by 5 bases and 5 bases, with 7 bases remaining between them. CDR1 is SNHLY, CDR2 FYNNEI, per germline. The CDR3 totals 12 residues. CDR3 sequence: CASSRDRNTIYF. The CDR3 coding sequence is TGTGCCAGCAGTCGGGACAGAAACACCATATATTTT.

This chain connects TRBV5-1 to TRBJ2-7; 9 nucleotides line up with TRBD1. The CDR3 is 14 amino acids. With 4 bases clipped from V and 7 bases from J, the junction kept 9 bases outside the gene matches. The germline V gene has CDR1 SGHRS and CDR2 YFSETQ. This chain's CDR3 is CASSLGTGPKEQYF. The DNA for the CDR3 is TGCGCCAGCAGCCTTGGGACAGGGCCGAAAGAGCAGTACTTC.

The chain carries TRBV30 and TRBJ1-6; weak D call: TRBD1 (6 bases). There are 12 residues in the CDR3. V dropped 3 bases and J dropped 8 bases, with 8 bases sitting between them. Germline V gene sequence: CDR1 GTSNPN, CDR2 SVGIG (reference sequence). Here the CDR3 reads CAWRPGDSPLHF. CDR3 nucleotide sequence: TGTGCCTGGAGGCCAGGGGATTCACCCCTCCACTTT.